This entry lists 22 T cell receptor beta chains sequenced from one sample in a study of blood T cell repertoires in COVID-19. The assay was immunoSEQ multiplex PCR, and TCRdb's table has in-frame clones only and misses some. The sample has roughly 380,000 clones, roughly 90% seen once. Sequences were obtained from peripheral blood. These TCRs come from a woman aged 55-69 years with COVID-19, enrolled during active disease.

The genes are TRBV6-6 and TRBJ2-5; D might be TRBD1 (6 bases). This CDR3 comprises 13 residues. Germline lookup yields CDR1 MNHNY and CDR2 SVGAGI (reference sequence). Between the trimmed V and J ends, which lost 4 bases and 5 bases, there was a span of 11 bases. CDR3 DNA sequence: TGTGCCAGCAGTTCCCTGAGGGGGGAGACCCAGTACTTC. Encoded protein: CASSSLRGETQYF.

This clone was counted a single time. V gene TRBV6-1 combines with J gene TRBJ2-1; 8 bases fit TRBD1. This CDR3 region has 13 residues. Germline values: CDR1 MNHNS, CDR2 SASEGT. V dropped 2 bases and J dropped 11; count of bases not matched to a gene: 5. The CDR3 reads CASSESRTGQQFF. CDR3 nucleotides: TGTGCCAGCAGTGAATCTAGGACAGGGCAGCAGTTCTTC.

A single count supports this clone. The rearrangement links TRBV5-1 to TRBJ2-7, with a possible D match to TRBD2 (5 bases). Per germline, CDR1 SGHRS and CDR2 YFSETQ. CDR3 length: 15 amino acids. Trimming took 0 bases from V and 0 from J, leaving 10 bases between them. CDR3 amino acids: CASSLEAGSSYEQYF. The CDR3 DNA is TGCGCCAGCAGCTTGGAGGCTGGGAGCTCCTACGAGCAGTACTTC. Full variable domain (outside the CDR3, taken from reference TRBV5-1 and TRBJ2-7): KAGVTQTPRYLIKTRGQQVTLSCSPISGHRSVSWYQQTPGQGLQFLFEYFSETQRNKGNFPGRFSGRQFSNSRSEMNVSTLELGDSALYLCASSLEAGSSYEQYFGPGTRLTVT.

The V gene is TRBV5-1, the J gene TRBJ1-2; 9 bases map to TRBD1. Looked up from germline, CDR1 is SGHRS and CDR2 is YFSETQ. This CDR3 comprises 13 residues. The V segment lost 5 bases and the J segment 8 bases; nucleotides outside the gene matches: 7. DNA for the CDR3: TGCGCCAGCAGGGTACAGGGGGCGAGAGGCTACACCTTC. This encodes CASRVQGARGYTF.

This sequence joins TRBV21-1 and TRBJ1-2; the D call of TRBD1 is as the table states it, not checked on the DNA. TRBV21-1 is classified as a pseudogene. The CDR3 has 15 residues. CDR3 nucleotides: TGTGCCAGCAGCCTACCTCAAGGGGGCGACTATGGCTACACCTTC. Amino acid sequence: CASSLPQGGDYGYTF.

Comments on this clone: Other nucleotide sequences from this sample produce the same CDR3. This rearrangement joins TRBV7-2 to TRBJ2-3; no firm D call. This CDR3 spans 16 amino acids. The V end lost 2 bases, the J end lost 0 bases, and 12 bases lay between the germline ends. Germline V gives CDR1 SGHTA, CDR2 FQGNSA. As DNA, the CDR3 is TGTGCCAGCAGCTTAATTGGCGGTACTAGCACAGATACGCAGTATTTT. It translates to CASSLIGGTSTDTQYF. Filled out from reference TRBV7-2 and TRBJ2-3, the complete variable domain reads GAGVSQSPSNKVTEKGKDVELRCDPISGHTALYWYRQSLGQGLEFLIYFQGNSAPDKSGLPSDRFSAERTGGSVSTLTIQRTQQEDSAVYLCASSLIGGTSTDTQYFGPGTRLTVL.

This chain links TRBV9 with TRBJ1-1, with TRBD1 matching 7 bases. The CDR3 is made up of 14 amino acids. V was clipped by 2 bases and J by 4 bases; unmatched bases: 5. Germline V gives CDR1 SGDLS, CDR2 YYNGEE. In nucleotides, the CDR3 is TGTGCCAGCAGCGTGAGGGGGCACGCCACTGAAGCTTTCTTT. It specifies CASSVRGHATEAFF.

The chain joins TRBV9 to TRBJ1-1, with a tentative D call TRBD1 (6 bases). The CDR3 sequence is 16 residues long. V lost 0 bases to trimming and J lost 3 bases, with 15 bases between them. Per germline, CDR1 SGDLS and CDR2 YYNGEE. DNA for the CDR3: TGTGCCAGCAGCGTAGGGCGGGGGCGAAGGGACACTGAAGCTTTCTTT. Encoded protein: CASSVGRGRRDTEAFF.

The chain recombines TRBV5-1 with TRBJ1-2; 8 bases line up with TRBD1. The CDR3 consists of 16 residues. Germline values: CDR1 SGHRS, CDR2 YFSETQ. Trimming removed 0 bases from V and 8 bases from J; junction bases left unmatched: 12. Here the CDR3 DNA reads TGCGCCAGCAGCTTGGCCACCTTCGGACAGGGTAAAGGCTACACCTTC. Protein product: CASSLATFGQGKGYTF.

The rearrangement uses TRBV6-6 and TRBJ1-2; no reliable D call. The length of the CDR3 is 12 residues. CDR1 MNHNY and CDR2 SVGAGI come from the germline V gene (reference sequence). Trimming removed 5 bases from V and 8 bases from J, with 12 bases in between. In DNA, the CDR3 is TGTGCCAGCAGTCCCCGTGGCCTGGGCTACACCTTC. Translated, it gives CASSPRGLGYTF.

The chain employs TRBV12-3 or TRBV12-4 and TRBJ1-3; D gene ambiguous. With 3 bases removed from V and 4 bases from J, the gap between germline ends came to 7 bases. This CDR3 has 13 residues. The CDR3 DNA is TGTGCCAGCAGTTTGTGGCGGGGAAACACCATATATTTT. Translated, it gives CASSLWRGNTIYF.

The chain carries TRBV19 and TRBJ1-1; D is ambiguous. The CDR3 runs 11 residues. CDR1 and CDR2 from the germline V gene are LNHDA and SQIVND (reference sequence). CDR3: CATLREKEAFF. CDR3 nucleotides: TGTGCAACTTTACGAGAGAAGGAAGCTTTCTTT.

The chain joins TRBV7-9 to TRBJ1-1; D is unresolved. Germline CDR1 is SEHNR and CDR2 is FQNEAQ (reference sequence). Trimming removed 1 base from V and 12 bases from J, with 12 bases in between. The CDR3 covers 12 residues. Here the CDR3 DNA reads TGTGCCAGCAGCTTAGTGCAGGCAAATCCTTTCTTT. It specifies CASSLVQANPFF.

The genes are TRBV25-1 and TRBJ2-5; D is possibly TRBD2 (5 bases). Trimming stripped 1 base from V and 3 bases from J, with 9 bases between. This CDR3 has 14 amino acids. CDR1 is MGHDK, CDR2 SYGVNS, per germline. Here the CDR3 DNA reads TGTGCCAGCAGTGAATTTAAGAGGGAAGAGACCCAGTACTTC. Residues: CASSEFKREETQYF.

The chain is built from TRBV9 and TRBJ1-1, with D perhaps matching TRBD1 (5 bases). This CDR3 is built from 13 residues. Trimming stripped 3 bases from V and 5 bases from J, with 11 bases between. The germline V gene has CDR1 SGDLS and CDR2 YYNGEE. CDR3 nucleotide sequence: TGTGCCAGCAGCGCTGGGGCTTGGACTGAAGCTTTCTTT. Amino acids: CASSAGAWTEAFF.

This chain links TRBV18 with TRBJ2-2; possibly TRBD2 for D (6 bases). V lost 3 bases, J lost 8 bases, and 13 bases lay in between. The germline V gene encodes CDR1 KGHSH and CDR2 LQKENI. The CDR3 runs 14 residues. The CDR3 sequence: CASSPGLNQGELFF. The CDR3, as DNA: TGTGCCAGCTCACCGGGACTCAATCAAGGGGAGCTGTTTTTT.

This chain connects TRBV6-5 to TRBJ1-1; D not certain. The V gene's germline CDR1 is MNHEY and CDR2 SVGAGI. Trimming pared 2 bases from V and 0 bases from J, leaving 13 bases between. The CDR3 is made up of 16 amino acids. CDR3 in amino acids: CASSYGGKGVNTEAFF. CDR3 nucleotide sequence: TGTGCCAGCAGTTACGGCGGAAAAGGTGTGAACACTGAAGCTTTCTTT.

This sequence joins TRBV7-2 and TRBJ1-2, with TRBD1 identical over 7 bases. V was clipped by 1 base and J by 6 bases; unmatched bases: 5. CDR1 is SGHTA and CDR2 is FQGNSA in the germline V gene. The CDR3 covers 14 residues. Here the CDR3 reads CASSLEATGNGYTF. The DNA for the CDR3 is TGTGCCAGCAGCTTAGAAGCGACAGGGAATGGCTACACCTTC.

The V gene is TRBV5-1, the J gene TRBJ2-5; 8 positions match TRBD2. Germline CDR1 and CDR2: SGHRS and YFSETQ. V trimming: 0 bases; J trimming: 5 bases; junction bases outside the gene matches: 9. The CDR3 contains 16 residues. The CDR3 sequence: CASSLVPGLAGETQYF. The CDR3 bases are TGCGCCAGCAGCTTGGTCCCTGGACTAGCTGGGGAGACCCAGTACTTC.

The chain employs TRBV7-8 and TRBJ1-2, with 8 bases lining up with TRBD1. Looked up from germline, CDR1 is SGHVS and CDR2 is FQNEAQ. The CDR3 runs 15 residues. V lost 3 bases and J lost 3; bases outside the gene matches: 6. This CDR3 is CASSFARDRYYGYTF. CDR3 DNA: TGTGCCAGCAGCTTTGCTCGGGACAGGTACTATGGCTACACCTTC.

This chain uses TRBV5-4 with TRBJ1-1, with D unresolved. This CDR3 contains 15 residues. Germline assignment: CDR1 SGHNT and CDR2 YYREEE (reference sequence). The germline V and J ends were trimmed by 1 base and 0 bases, with 10 bases remaining between them. CDR3 protein: CASSLQARLNTEAFF. DNA of the CDR3: TGTGCCAGCAGCTTGCAGGCCAGATTGAACACTGAAGCTTTCTTT.

This clone showed up just once. The gene calls are TRBV4-1 and TRBJ1-6, with 7 bases identical to TRBD1. V was clipped by 4 bases and J by 10 bases; unmatched bases: 10. This CDR3 has 15 amino acids. Germline CDR1 MGHRA, CDR2 YSYEKL. The CDR3 loop reads CASSLEGANGSPLHF. The CDR3 DNA reads TGCGCCAGCAGCCTTGAGGGGGCGAATGGGTCACCCCTCCACTTT.